This T cell receptor (beta chain) was sequenced in a study of blood T cell repertoires in COVID-19. The wider study: Spain, Italy and the United States supplied samples that represented acute and convalescent COVID-19.

TCRdb's table, derived via immunoSEQ multiplex PCR, lists solely in-frame clones and lacks some. The data show fewer than 200,000 clones, around 85% seen once. The TCR sequence derives from a human donor with acute or convalescent COVID-19. The donor label of this sample is uncertain. Sequencing used peripheral blood.

CDR3: CAAGTGGIPEAFF. CDR3 nucleotides: TGTGCAGCGGGGACAGGGGGTATTCCTGAAGCTTTCTTT. The chain has TRBV6-5 and TRBJ1-1; 11 nucleotides align to TRBD1. CDR3 length: 13 residues. The germline V gene has CDR1 MNHEY and CDR2 SVGAGI.